These T cell receptor beta chains were read from a single sample in a study of T-cell memory formation after mild COVID-19. TCRdb re-called the 5' RACE reads with MiXCR, one entry per CDR3 protein. Of 380,000 or so distinct CDR3 sequences detected, 14% appear once; the ten largest clones hold around a fifth. Sequencing was carried out using PBMCs or a T cell subset sorted from them (not recorded which). These receptors came from a man younger than 35 who had mild COVID-19 (a few samples of this study predate the infection). Cell type and time point are not known. CDR3s include the opening cysteine and the closing phenylalanine or tryptophan. Each record gives: D gene, V gene, J gene, CDR3 protein. A D gene is named only where the DNA matches it firmly.

d_gene: -
v_gene: TRBV4-1
j_gene: TRBJ1-4
CDR3aa: CASSQVGADEKLFF

d_gene: TRBD1
v_gene: TRBV12-3/TRBV12-4
j_gene: TRBJ2-2
CDR3aa: CASSLRQGDGELFF

d_gene: TRBD2
v_gene: TRBV14
j_gene: TRBJ2-5
CDR3aa: CASSQDLVGLAGETQYF

d_gene: TRBD2
v_gene: TRBV11-2
j_gene: TRBJ2-2
CDR3aa: CASSLGLAFGELFF

d_gene: -
v_gene: TRBV7-2
j_gene: TRBJ1-1
CDR3aa: CASSPRGTGMNTEAFF

d_gene: -
v_gene: TRBV21-1
j_gene: TRBJ1-5
CDR3aa: CASLKTENQPQHF

d_gene: -
v_gene: TRBV5-1
j_gene: TRBJ2-3
CDR3aa: CASSLGVWRTLRTDTQYF

d_gene: -
v_gene: TRBV4-2
j_gene: TRBJ2-3
CDR3aa: CASSQDERADTQYF

d_gene: -
v_gene: TRBV5-4
j_gene: TRBJ2-7
CDR3aa: CASSLVPGEVYEQYF

d_gene: TRBD1
v_gene: TRBV5-1
j_gene: TRBJ1-6
CDR3aa: CASGTADSPLHF

d_gene: -
v_gene: TRBV4-3
j_gene: TRBJ2-3
CDR3aa: CASSQGLPWGRDTQYF

d_gene: TRBD1
v_gene: TRBV7-6
j_gene: TRBJ1-2
CDR3aa: CASSRDSGYGYTF

d_gene: TRBD1
v_gene: TRBV5-1
j_gene: TRBJ1-2
CDR3aa: CASSEIQGAGGYTF

d_gene: TRBD1
v_gene: TRBV24-1
j_gene: TRBJ2-2
CDR3aa: CATSDFLGQGAGELFF

d_gene: TRBD1
v_gene: TRBV5-6
j_gene: TRBJ2-1
CDR3aa: CASSLDRGHEQFF

d_gene: TRBD2
v_gene: TRBV12-3/TRBV12-4
j_gene: TRBJ2-7
CDR3aa: CASSRPSSGGLNEQYF

d_gene: TRBD2
v_gene: TRBV12-3/TRBV12-4
j_gene: TRBJ2-3
CDR3aa: CASRWTSGGAPDTQYF

d_gene: TRBD2
v_gene: TRBV24-1
j_gene: TRBJ2-7
CDR3aa: CATGAGGPQSHEQYF

d_gene: -
v_gene: TRBV27
j_gene: TRBJ1-1
CDR3aa: CASRFRGNTEAFF

d_gene: -
v_gene: TRBV20-1
j_gene: TRBJ2-1
CDR3aa: CSAVVENYNEQFF

d_gene: -
v_gene: TRBV7-9
j_gene: TRBJ2-1
CDR3aa: CASSSGAQGEQFF

d_gene: -
v_gene: TRBV28
j_gene: TRBJ2-2
CDR3aa: CASSLRDTGELFF

d_gene: -
v_gene: TRBV4-1
j_gene: TRBJ1-6
CDR3aa: CASSQVPGRESLHF

d_gene: -
v_gene: TRBV2
j_gene: TRBJ1-2
CDR3aa: CASGQLFF

d_gene: -
v_gene: TRBV14
j_gene: TRBJ2-1
CDR3aa: CASSQEVRDEQFF

d_gene: -
v_gene: TRBV3-1
j_gene: TRBJ1-5
CDR3aa: CASSQDTGLNQPQHF

d_gene: -
v_gene: TRBV5-4
j_gene: TRBJ2-5
CDR3aa: CASSLTAETQYF

d_gene: -
v_gene: TRBV24-1
j_gene: TRBJ1-5
CDR3aa: CATSDFLSKGYQPQHF

d_gene: -
v_gene: TRBV5-1
j_gene: TRBJ2-5
CDR3aa: CASSLFGRRAQETQYF

d_gene: -
v_gene: TRBV7-2
j_gene: TRBJ1-6
CDR3aa: CASSQVRANSPLHF

d_gene: TRBD1
v_gene: TRBV7-9
j_gene: TRBJ2-7
CDR3aa: CASSGPGQGSYEQYF

d_gene: -
v_gene: TRBV3-1
j_gene: TRBJ2-4
CDR3aa: CASSPAGQSPNIQYF

d_gene: -
v_gene: TRBV11-2
j_gene: TRBJ2-1
CDR3aa: CASSDTGMDEQFF

d_gene: -
v_gene: TRBV20-1
j_gene: TRBJ2-3
CDR3aa: CSARDYVSTDTQYF

d_gene: TRBD1
v_gene: TRBV11-2
j_gene: TRBJ2-7
CDR3aa: CASSLARGDSRLNEQYF